What follows are 18 T cell receptor beta chains derived from one specimen sequenced in a study of blood T cell repertoires in COVID-19. Profiled with immunoSEQ multiplex PCR; TCRdb holds only in-frame clones, not every one. The sample includes about 670,000 clones, over 80% of them seen just once. The sample was peripheral blood. These receptors were obtained from a young woman with acute or convalescent COVID-19.

J is TRBJ1-2 and V is TRBV9; D not certain. CDR1 SGDLS and CDR2 YYNGEE come from the germline V gene. Trimming left V 0 bases short and J 1 base short, with 10 bases between. The CDR3 contains 15 residues. The CDR3 DNA reads as TGTGCCAGCAGCGTAGAGGCAGACTATAACTATGGCTACACCTTC. Its protein product is CASSVEADYNYGYTF.

CDR3 in DNA: TGCGCCAGCAGCTTGGACGGTCCCGGGGAGCTGTTTTTT. It codes for CASSLDGPGELFF. V and J are TRBV5-1 and TRBJ2-2; D unclear. Trimming shortened V by 0 bases and J by 6 bases, and 6 bases separated the two germline ends. Germline V gene lookup returns CDR1 SGHRS and CDR2 YFSETQ. The CDR3 covers 13 residues.

This chain joins TRBV10-3 and TRBJ1-2; D gene unclear. Trimming removed 8 bases at V and 5 bases at J, with 15 bases between. Per germline, CDR1 ENHRY and CDR2 SYGVKD. The CDR3 sequence is 13 residues long. CDR3 sequence reads: CAIDNPGVYGYTF. The CDR3 DNA reads as TGTGCCATCGACAACCCAGGCGTTTATGGCTACACCTTC.

This chain links TRBV7-2 with TRBJ2-3, with TRBD2 matching 12 bases. The CDR3 covers 16 residues. Germline V gene lookup returns CDR1 SGHTA and CDR2 FQGNSA. Trimming cost V 1 base and J 4 bases; bases outside gene matches: 3. CDR3 amino acids: CASSLVLAGGADTQYF. In DNA, the CDR3 is TGTGCCAGCAGCTTAGTCCTAGCGGGGGGGGCAGATACGCAGTATTTT.

To note about this clone: The sample has other DNA sequences that encode this CDR3 too. The rearrangement links TRBV7-9 to TRBJ1-1; 10 nucleotides align to TRBD1. The CDR3 has 14 residues. Germline V lookup: CDR1 SEHNR, CDR2 FQNEAQ (reference sequence). Unmatched junction bases numbered 2, after V lost 4 bases and J lost 3 bases. The CDR3 reads CASSSGQGDTEAFF. The CDR3 bases are TGTGCCAGCAGCTCAGGACAGGGGGACACTGAAGCTTTCTTT.

This clone has just one count. V usage is TRBV10-3 and J usage is TRBJ2-7; D is perhaps TRBD2 (5 bases). Trimming pared 7 bases from V and 7 bases from J, leaving 14 bases between. CDR3 length equals 12 residues. CDR1 ENHRY and CDR2 SYGVKD come from the germline V gene. The CDR3 DNA is TGTGCCATCAACGAGCCGAGGAGGGAGCAGTACTTC. The encoded protein is CAINEPRREQYF.

The chain is built from TRBV30 and TRBJ1-1; TRBD1 is a possible D gene (6 bases). The CDR3 sequence is 12 residues long. The V gene lost 7 bases and the J gene lost 0 bases, with 9 bases spanning the gap. Germline CDR1 is GTSNPN and CDR2 is SVGIG (reference sequence). The chain's CDR3 is CAFQGMNTEAFF. CDR3 DNA: TGTGCCTTCCAGGGGATGAACACTGAAGCTTTCTTT.

The chain links TRBV7-9 to TRBJ1-1; D may be TRBD1 (5 bases). CDR3 length: 13 amino acids. V lost 4 bases and J 4 bases, leaving 10 bases between the germline ends. In germline, CDR1 is SEHNR, CDR2 FQNEAQ (reference sequence). As DNA, the CDR3 is TGTGCCAGCAGCTCGGGGGGATCCACTGAAGCTTTCTTT. Translated, it gives CASSSGGSTEAFF.

Here the CDR3 DNA reads TGTGCCAGCAGTGAGGGGTCGGGGTCGGGCTACAATGAGCAGTTCTTC. Its translation is CASSEGSGSGYNEQFF. This chain joins TRBV6-4 and TRBJ2-1; tentative D call: TRBD2 (5 bases). The germline V gene encodes CDR1 MRHNA and CDR2 SNTAGT. The CDR3 runs to 16 residues. The V gene lost 3 bases and the J gene lost 3 bases, with 15 bases spanning the gap.

This chain joins TRBV6-5 and TRBJ2-3, with D unresolved. This CDR3 is built from 13 residues. Trimming stripped 2 bases from V and 4 bases from J, with 7 bases between. The germline gives CDR1 MNHEY, CDR2 SVGAGI. CDR3 residues: CASSYKRADTQYF. The CDR3, as DNA: TGTGCCAGCAGTTACAAGCGAGCAGATACGCAGTATTTT.

The rearrangement uses TRBV5-8 and TRBJ1-2, with 7 bases fitting TRBD1. V gave up 7 bases and J gave up 5 bases; unmatched junction bases: 8. Germline V gene lookup returns CDR1 SGHTS and CDR2 YDEGEE. This CDR3 comprises 13 residues. The CDR3 bases are TGTGCCAGCCAGGGACAGCTTTCTTATGGCTACACCTTC. This gives the protein CASQGQLSYGYTF.

This chain connects TRBV4-2 to TRBJ1-1; D unresolved. Germline CDR1 reads LGHNA; CDR2 reads YNFKEQ. This CDR3 spans 13 amino acids. With 1 base removed from V and 5 bases from J, the gap between germline ends came to 8 bases. The CDR3 DNA sequence: TGTGCCAGCAGCCAAGGCGGGAGGACTGAAGCTTTCTTT. This codes for CASSQGGRTEAFF.

V and J are TRBV9 and TRBJ1-4; D remains ambiguous. The CDR3 is 14 amino acids. Germline V gives CDR1 SGDLS, CDR2 YYNGEE. V was trimmed by 4 bases and J by 3 bases, leaving 10 bases between them. The CDR3 DNA sequence: TGTGCCAGCAGCCTCGGGGTGGCTAATGAAAAACTGTTTTTT. Translated, it gives CASSLGVANEKLFF. Looking up the rest from reference TRBV9 and TRBJ1-4 gives the full variable domain: DSGVTQTPKHLITATGQRVTLRCSPRSGDLSVYWYQQSLDQGLQFLIQYYNGEERAKGNILERFSAQQFPDLHSELNLSSLELGDSALYFCASSLGVANEKLFFGSGTQLSVL.

This rearrangement joins TRBV11-3 to TRBJ2-5; 8 nucleotides agree with TRBD1. The CDR3 extends over 13 amino acids. CDR1 SGHNT and CDR2 YENEEA come from the germline V gene. V lost 5 bases, J lost 6 bases, and 5 bases stayed unmatched. Written as DNA, the CDR3 is TGTGCCAGCAGCCCACCAGGGGGCAAGACCCAGTACTTC. Translated, it gives CASSPPGGKTQYF.

CDR3 nucleotide sequence: TGCGCCAGCAGCCTATGGGCTCGGGGGGCGCGGTTTGACTATGGCTACACCTTC. It translates to CASSLWARGARFDYGYTF. The V gene is TRBV5-1, the J gene TRBJ1-2; possibly TRBD1 for D (6 bases). Trimming took 4 bases from V and 3 from J, leaving 25 bases between them. Germline lookup yields CDR1 SGHRS and CDR2 YFSETQ. The CDR3 runs 18 residues. The whole variable domain, filled in from reference TRBV5-1 and TRBJ1-2, reads KAGVTQTPRYLIKTRGQQVTLSCSPISGHRSVSWYQQTPGQGLQFLFEYFSETQRNKGNFPGRFSGRQFSNSRSEMNVSTLELGDSALYLCASSLWARGARFDYGYTFGSGTRLTVV.

This clone occurred a few times. V and J are TRBV7-9 and TRBJ1-4; TRBD1 agrees at 10 bases. The ends lost 4 bases at V and 4 bases at J; junction bases unmatched: 6. The CDR3 runs 16 residues. Germline CDR1 is SEHNR and CDR2 is FQNEAQ (reference sequence). CDR3 DNA sequence: TGTGCCAGCAGCTGGGGACAGGGGCCTCGTAATGAAAAACTGTTTTTT. Protein product: CASSWGQGPRNEKLFF.

A single count supports this clone. The chain recombines TRBV11-2 with TRBJ1-6, with TRBD1 matching over 7 bases. V lost 5 bases, J lost 11 bases, and 12 bases stayed unmatched. CDR1 is SGHAT and CDR2 is FQNNGV in the germline V gene. This CDR3 spans 15 amino acids. CDR3 sequence (DNA): TGTGCCAGCAGCCCAATCCCCGACAGGGTAACACCCCTCCACTTT. This encodes CASSPIPDRVTPLHF.

The rearrangement joins TRBV27 to TRBJ1-1, with TRBD1 as a possible D gene (6 bases). Trimming took 3 bases from V and 0 from J, leaving 14 bases between them. CDR1 and CDR2 (germline): MNHEY, SMNVEV (reference sequence). This CDR3 is built from 16 residues. The chain's CDR3 is CASSFGPGQLNTEAFF. The CDR3 DNA reads TGTGCCAGCAGTTTTGGGCCGGGACAATTGAACACTGAAGCTTTCTTT.